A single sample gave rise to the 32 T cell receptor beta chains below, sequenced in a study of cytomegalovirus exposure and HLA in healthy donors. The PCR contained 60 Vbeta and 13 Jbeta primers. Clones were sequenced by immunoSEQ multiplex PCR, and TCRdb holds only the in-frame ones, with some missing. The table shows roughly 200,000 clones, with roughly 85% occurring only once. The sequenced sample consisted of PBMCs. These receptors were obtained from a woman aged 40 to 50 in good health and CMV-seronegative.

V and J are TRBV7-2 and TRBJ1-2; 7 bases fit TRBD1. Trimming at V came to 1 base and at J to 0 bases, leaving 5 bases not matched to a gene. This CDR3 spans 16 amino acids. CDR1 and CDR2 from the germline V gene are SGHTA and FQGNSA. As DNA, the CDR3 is TGTGCCAGCAGCTTAGGTCCGGGACAGTCTAACTATGGCTACACCTTC. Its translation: CASSLGPGQSNYGYTF.

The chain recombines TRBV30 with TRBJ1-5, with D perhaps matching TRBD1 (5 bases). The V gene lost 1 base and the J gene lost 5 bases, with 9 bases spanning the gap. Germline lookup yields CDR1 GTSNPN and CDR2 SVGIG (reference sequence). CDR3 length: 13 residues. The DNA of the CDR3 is TGTGCCTGGAGTGAAGGGGTACATCAGCCCCAGCATTTT. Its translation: CAWSEGVHQPQHF.

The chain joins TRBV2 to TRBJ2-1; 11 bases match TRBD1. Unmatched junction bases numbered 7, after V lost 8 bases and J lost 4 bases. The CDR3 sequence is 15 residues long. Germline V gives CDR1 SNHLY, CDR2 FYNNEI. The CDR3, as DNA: TGTGCCAGCGGGGAGGACAGGGGGCCGTACAATGAGCAGTTCTTC. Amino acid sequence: CASGEDRGPYNEQFF.

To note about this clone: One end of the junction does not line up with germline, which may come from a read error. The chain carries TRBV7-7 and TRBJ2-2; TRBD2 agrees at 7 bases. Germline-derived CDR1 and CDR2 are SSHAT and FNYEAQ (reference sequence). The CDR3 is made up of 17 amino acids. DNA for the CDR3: TGTGCTAGCACCCGCAGTATGGGGAGGGATGGCACCGGGGAGCTGTTTTTT. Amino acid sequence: CASTRSMGRDGTGELFF.

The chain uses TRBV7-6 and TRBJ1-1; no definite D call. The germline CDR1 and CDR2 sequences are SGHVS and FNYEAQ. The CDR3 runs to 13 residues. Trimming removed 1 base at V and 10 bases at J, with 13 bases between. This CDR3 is CASSLEAGNGAFF. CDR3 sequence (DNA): TGTGCCAGCAGCTTAGAAGCAGGCAATGGAGCTTTCTTT.

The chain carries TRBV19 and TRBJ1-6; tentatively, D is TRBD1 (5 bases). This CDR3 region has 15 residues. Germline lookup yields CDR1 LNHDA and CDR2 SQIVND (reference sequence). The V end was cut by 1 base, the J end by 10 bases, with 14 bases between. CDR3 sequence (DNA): TGTGCCAGTAGTATAGGAGGCAGGGATCACTCACCCCTCCACTTT. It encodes CASSIGGRDHSPLHF.

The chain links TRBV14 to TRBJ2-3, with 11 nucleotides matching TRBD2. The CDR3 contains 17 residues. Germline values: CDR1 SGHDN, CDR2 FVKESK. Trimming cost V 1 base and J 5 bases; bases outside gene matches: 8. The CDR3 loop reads CASSQVTSGTLRDTQYF. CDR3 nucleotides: TGTGCCAGCAGCCAAGTGACTAGCGGGACCCTAAGAGATACGCAGTATTTT.

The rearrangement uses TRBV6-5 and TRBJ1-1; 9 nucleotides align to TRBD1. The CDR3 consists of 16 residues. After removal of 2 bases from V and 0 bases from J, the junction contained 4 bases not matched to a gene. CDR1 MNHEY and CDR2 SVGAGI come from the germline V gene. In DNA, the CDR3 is TGTGCCAGCAGTTACAGGTGGACAGGGGTGAACACTGAAGCTTTCTTT. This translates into CASSYRWTGVNTEAFF.

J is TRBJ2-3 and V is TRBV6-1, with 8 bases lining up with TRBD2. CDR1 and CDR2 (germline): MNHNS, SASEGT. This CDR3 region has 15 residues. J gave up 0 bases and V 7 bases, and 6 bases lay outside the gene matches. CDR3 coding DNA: TGTGCCAGCACGGTCGGGAGGGCTAGCACAGATACGCAGTATTTT. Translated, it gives CASTVGRASTDTQYF.

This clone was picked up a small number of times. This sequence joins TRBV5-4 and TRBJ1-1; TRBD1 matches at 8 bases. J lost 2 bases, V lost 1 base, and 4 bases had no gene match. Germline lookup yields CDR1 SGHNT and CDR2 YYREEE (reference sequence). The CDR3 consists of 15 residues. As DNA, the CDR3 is TGTGCCAGCAGCTTGCCCTCAGGGGGCAACACTGAAGCTTTCTTT. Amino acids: CASSLPSGGNTEAFF.

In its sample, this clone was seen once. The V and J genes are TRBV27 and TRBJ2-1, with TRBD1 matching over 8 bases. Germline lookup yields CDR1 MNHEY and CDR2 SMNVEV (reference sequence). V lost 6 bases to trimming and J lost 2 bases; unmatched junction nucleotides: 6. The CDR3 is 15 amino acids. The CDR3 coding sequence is TGTGCCAGCAGCCGGACAGGGCTGCCCTACAATGAGCAGTTCTTC. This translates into CASSRTGLPYNEQFF.

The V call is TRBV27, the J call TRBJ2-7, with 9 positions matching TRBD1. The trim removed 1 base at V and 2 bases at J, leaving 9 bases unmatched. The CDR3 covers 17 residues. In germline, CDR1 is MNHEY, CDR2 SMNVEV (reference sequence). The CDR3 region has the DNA TGTGCCAGCAGTTTATTTGCCACGGGGACAGGGACCTACGAGCAGTACTTC. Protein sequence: CASSLFATGTGTYEQYF.

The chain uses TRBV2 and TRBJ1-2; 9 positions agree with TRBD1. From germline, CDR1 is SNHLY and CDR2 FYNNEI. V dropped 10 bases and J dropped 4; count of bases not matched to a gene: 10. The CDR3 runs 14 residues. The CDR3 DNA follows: TGTGCCACCACCGGGACAGGGTATGGCTATGGCTACACCTTC. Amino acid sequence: CATTGTGYGYGYTF.

The CDR3 spells CASSYPGQAYEQYF. DNA of the CDR3: TGTGCCAGCAGCTACCCGGGACAGGCCTACGAGCAGTACTTC. The chain employs TRBV5-4 and TRBJ2-7, with 8 bases matching TRBD1. The CDR3 consists of 14 residues. Germline CDR1 is SGHNT and CDR2 is YYREEE (reference sequence). With 3 bases clipped from V and 2 bases from J, the junction kept 4 bases outside the gene matches.

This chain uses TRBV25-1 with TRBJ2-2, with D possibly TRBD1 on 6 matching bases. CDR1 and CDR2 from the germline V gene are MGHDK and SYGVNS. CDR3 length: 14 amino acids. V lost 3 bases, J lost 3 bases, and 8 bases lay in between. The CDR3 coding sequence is TGTGCCAGCAGTGACCAGGGGCACACCGGGGAGCTGTTTTTT. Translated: CASSDQGHTGELFF.

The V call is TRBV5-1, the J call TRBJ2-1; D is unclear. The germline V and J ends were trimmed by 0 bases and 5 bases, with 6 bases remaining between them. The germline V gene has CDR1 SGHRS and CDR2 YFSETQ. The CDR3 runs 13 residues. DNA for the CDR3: TGCGCCAGCAGCTTGGTAGCAGACAATGAGCAGTTCTTC. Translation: CASSLVADNEQFF.

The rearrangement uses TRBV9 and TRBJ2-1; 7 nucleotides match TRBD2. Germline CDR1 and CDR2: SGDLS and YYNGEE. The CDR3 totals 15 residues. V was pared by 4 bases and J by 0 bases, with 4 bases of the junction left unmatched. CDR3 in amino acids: CASSLSGISYNEQFF. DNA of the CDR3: TGTGCCAGCAGCCTAAGCGGGATCTCCTACAATGAGCAGTTCTTC.

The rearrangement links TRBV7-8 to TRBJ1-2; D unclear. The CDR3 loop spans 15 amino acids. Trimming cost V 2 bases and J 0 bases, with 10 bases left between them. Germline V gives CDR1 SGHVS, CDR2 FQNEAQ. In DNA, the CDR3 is TGTGCCAGCAGCTTATCTCTACAGCCTAACTATGGCTACACCTTC. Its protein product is CASSLSLQPNYGYTF.

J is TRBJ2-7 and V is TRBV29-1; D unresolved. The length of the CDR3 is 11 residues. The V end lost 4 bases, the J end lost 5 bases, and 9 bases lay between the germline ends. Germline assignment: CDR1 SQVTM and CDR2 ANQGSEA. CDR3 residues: CSVAPGNEQYF. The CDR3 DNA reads TGCAGCGTTGCCCCCGGTAACGAGCAGTACTTC.

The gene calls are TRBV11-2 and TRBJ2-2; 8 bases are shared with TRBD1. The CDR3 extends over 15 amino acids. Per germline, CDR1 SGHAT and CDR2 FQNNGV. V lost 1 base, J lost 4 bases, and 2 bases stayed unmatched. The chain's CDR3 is CASSLGQGATGELFF. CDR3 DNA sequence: TGTGCCAGCAGCTTAGGGCAGGGGGCCACCGGGGAGCTGTTTTTT.

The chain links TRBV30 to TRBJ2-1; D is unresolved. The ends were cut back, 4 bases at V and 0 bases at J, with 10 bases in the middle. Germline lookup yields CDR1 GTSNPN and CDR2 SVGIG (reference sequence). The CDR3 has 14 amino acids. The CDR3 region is CAWIQANSYNEQFF. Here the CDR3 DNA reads TGTGCCTGGATCCAGGCTAACTCCTACAATGAGCAGTTCTTC.

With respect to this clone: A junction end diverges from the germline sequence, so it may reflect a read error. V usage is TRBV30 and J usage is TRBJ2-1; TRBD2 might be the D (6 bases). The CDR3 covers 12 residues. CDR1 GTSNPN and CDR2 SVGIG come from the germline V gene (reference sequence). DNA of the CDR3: TGTGCCTGGAGCCCAGCGGGCTCCCCGGTACTCTTC. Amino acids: CAWSPAGSPVLF.

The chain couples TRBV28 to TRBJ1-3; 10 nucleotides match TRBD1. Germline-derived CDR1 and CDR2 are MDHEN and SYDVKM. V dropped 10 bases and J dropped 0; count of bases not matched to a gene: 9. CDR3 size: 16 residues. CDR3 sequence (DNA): TGTGCCACTTCGGCGGGACAGGGGATCTCTGGAAACACCATATATTTT. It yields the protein CATSAGQGISGNTIYF. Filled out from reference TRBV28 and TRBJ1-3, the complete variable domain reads DVKVTQSSRYLVKRTGEKVFLECVQDMDHENMFWYRQDPGLGLRLIYFSYDVKMKEKGDIPEGYSVSREKKERFSLILESASTNQTSMYLCATSAGQGISGNTIYFGEGSWLTVV.

The chain's CDR3 is CASSLAGQGEHEQYF. CDR3 nucleotide sequence: TGTGCCAGCAGCTTAGCGGGCCAGGGGGAGCACGAGCAGTACTTC. The chain couples TRBV7-8 to TRBJ2-7; 7 bases are a match to TRBD1. Germline values: CDR1 SGHVS, CDR2 FQNEAQ. The V segment lost 0 bases and the J segment 5 bases; nucleotides outside the gene matches: 7. The length of the CDR3 is 15 residues.

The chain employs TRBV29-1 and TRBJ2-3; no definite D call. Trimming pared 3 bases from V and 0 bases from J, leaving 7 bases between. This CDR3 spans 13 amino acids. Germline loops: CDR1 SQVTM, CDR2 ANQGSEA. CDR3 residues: CSVEAPSTDTQYF. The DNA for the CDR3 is TGCAGCGTTGAGGCACCAAGCACAGATACGCAGTATTTT.

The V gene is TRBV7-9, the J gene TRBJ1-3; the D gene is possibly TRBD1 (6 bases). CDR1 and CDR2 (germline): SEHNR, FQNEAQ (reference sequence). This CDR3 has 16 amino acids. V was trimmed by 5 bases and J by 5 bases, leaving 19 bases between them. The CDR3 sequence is CASSRGQTLARNTIYF. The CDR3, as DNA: TGTGCCAGCAGCCGGGGACAAACGCTTGCAAGAAACACCATATATTTT.

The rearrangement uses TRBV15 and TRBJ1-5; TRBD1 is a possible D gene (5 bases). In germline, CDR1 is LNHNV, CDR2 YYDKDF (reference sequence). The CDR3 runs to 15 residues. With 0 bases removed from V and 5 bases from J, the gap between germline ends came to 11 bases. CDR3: CATSRDLGRDQPQHF. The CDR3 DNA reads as TGTGCCACCAGCAGAGATTTGGGCAGGGATCAGCCCCAGCATTTT.

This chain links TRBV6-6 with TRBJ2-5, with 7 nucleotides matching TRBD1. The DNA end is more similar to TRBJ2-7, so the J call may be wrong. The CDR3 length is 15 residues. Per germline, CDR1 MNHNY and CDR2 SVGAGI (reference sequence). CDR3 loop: CASSYLTGNRDEQYF. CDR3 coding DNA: TGTGCCAGCAGTTACCTGACAGGGAACCGTGACGAGCAGTACTTC.

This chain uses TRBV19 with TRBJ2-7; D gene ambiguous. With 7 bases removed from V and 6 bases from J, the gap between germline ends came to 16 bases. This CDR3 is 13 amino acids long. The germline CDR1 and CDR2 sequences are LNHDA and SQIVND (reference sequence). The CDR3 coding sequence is TGTGCCAGTAACCCTTCCATTGGGCGCGAGCAGTACTTC. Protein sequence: CASNPSIGREQYF.

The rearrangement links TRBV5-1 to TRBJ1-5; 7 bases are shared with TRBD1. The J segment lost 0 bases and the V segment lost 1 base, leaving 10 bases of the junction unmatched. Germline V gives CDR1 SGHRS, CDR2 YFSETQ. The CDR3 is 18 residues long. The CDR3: CASSLRTGQGYSNQPQHF. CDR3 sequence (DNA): TGCGCCAGCAGCTTGCGGACAGGTCAGGGGTATAGCAATCAGCCCCAGCATTTT.

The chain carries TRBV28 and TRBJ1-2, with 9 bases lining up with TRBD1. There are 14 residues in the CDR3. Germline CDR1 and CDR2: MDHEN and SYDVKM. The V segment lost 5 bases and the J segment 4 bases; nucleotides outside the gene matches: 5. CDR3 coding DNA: TGTGCCAGCAGTACTTGGACAGGGGCCTATGGCTACACCTTC. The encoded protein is CASSTWTGAYGYTF.

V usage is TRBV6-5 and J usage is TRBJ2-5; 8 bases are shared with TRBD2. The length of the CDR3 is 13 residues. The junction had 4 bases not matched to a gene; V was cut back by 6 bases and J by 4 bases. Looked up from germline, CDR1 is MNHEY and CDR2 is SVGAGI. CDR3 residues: CASRSAGGETQYF. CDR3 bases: TGTGCCAGCAGAAGCGCGGGGGGAGAGACCCAGTACTTC.